This T cell receptor (beta chain) was recovered during a study of T cells after yellow fever vaccination (dated by TCRdb to between 2018 and 2020). Concerning the study at large: Libraries from fractions with low cell numbers were prepared with the SMART-Seq v4 Ultra Low Input RNA kit. Blood was collected at multiple timepoints before and after primary and secondary immunization, and bulk PBMC replicates and cell subsets were isolated. To track T-cell clones before and after primary and booster YFV17D yellow fever vaccination, bulk TCR alpha and beta repertoires were sequenced longitudinally. Two healthy male donors, one aged 18 to 30 and one aged 30 to 40 years, were included in the cohort.

CDR1 and CDR2, per the germline V gene, are SNHLY and FYNNEI. V loses 8 bases at its end and J loses 2 bases; junction bases beyond the gene matches: 7. Reading from cysteine to phenylalanine, the CDR3 counts 15 amino acids. The retained sequence is limited to the CDR3, 45 bases, with the frame set at the first base. What the authors observed across the whole study: Compared with the primary T-cell response, the secondary T-cell response was faster but weaker, reaching its peak on day 5 rather than on day 15. The study included only a couple of donors, which limits how far the findings can be generalized. Computational filtering was needed because FACS-sorted repertoires could contain abundant contaminating clonotypes from the bulk population. Most clones expanded after primary vaccination (around 97% of CD4 and 80% to 90% of CD8) were re-detected after the booster, suggesting that broad memory maintenance occurred. A small share of clonotypes occurred in both CD4 and CD8 compartments, likely arising from convergent recombination.

According to the study, the label for this sample's treatment or condition signals: live attenuated yellow fever vaccine strain. A standard Ficoll-Paque protocol was used to isolate PBMCs from peripheral blood. Dynabeads CD4 and CD8 positive selection kits were used to isolate the CD4 and CD8 T-cell fractions. RNA was extracted with TriZol from bulk PBMCs, CD4 and CD8 fractions, and dextramer-positive and dextramer-negative fractions. The table lists this clonotype with many counts. Its binding antigen is unknown. Base quality data are lacking; no much larger clone is found one base away. Sequencing was carried out with an Illumina NovaSeq 6000. TCR cDNA was synthesized by 5'RACE template switching, which introduced a universal primer site and unique molecular identifiers. Priming of cDNA synthesis was performed from both the TCR alpha and TCR beta constant segments. Two PCR steps were used to amplify libraries, with sample barcodes and sequencing adapters being added in the second step. Sequencing of libraries was performed on Illumina HiSeq 2500 (2x100 bp) or NovaSeq (2x150 bp). The original methods were these. MIGEC handled demultiplexing of reads and collapsing into UMI consensus sequences, while MiXCR performed V(D)J alignment. Vaccine-responding clonotypes were defined with edgeR using replicate PBMC samples, requiring FDR below 0.01 and a log2 fold change above 5 up to day 15. Bulk clonotypes were assigned CD4 or CD8 identity according to which sequenced CD4 or CD8 repertoire held them at higher abundance. TCRdb applied fastp at Q25 and MiXCR to the public reads, then kept only in-frame beta chains. Here each entry gathers all rows of one CDR3 protein and keeps the most common genes and DNA. The V and J calls shown here were made by TCRdb, not taken from the authors' results. The sample profile shows a few hundred thousand distinct CDR3 sequences; roughly 9% of them were found once. About 3.5% of the sample goes to the ten largest clones.

The starting material was CD4+ T cells sorted from PBMCs, obtained 5 days after the yellow fever booster vaccination. The V gene is TRBV2 and the J gene is TRBJ2-2; 8 middle bases align to TRBD1. This receptor was identified in a man between 18 and 29 years old who received the YFV17D yellow fever vaccine. The CDR3 region: CASSSDRGNTGELFF. The nucleotide sequence reads as follows: TGTGCCAGCTCTTCTGACAGGGGTAACACCGGGGAGCTGTTTTTT.